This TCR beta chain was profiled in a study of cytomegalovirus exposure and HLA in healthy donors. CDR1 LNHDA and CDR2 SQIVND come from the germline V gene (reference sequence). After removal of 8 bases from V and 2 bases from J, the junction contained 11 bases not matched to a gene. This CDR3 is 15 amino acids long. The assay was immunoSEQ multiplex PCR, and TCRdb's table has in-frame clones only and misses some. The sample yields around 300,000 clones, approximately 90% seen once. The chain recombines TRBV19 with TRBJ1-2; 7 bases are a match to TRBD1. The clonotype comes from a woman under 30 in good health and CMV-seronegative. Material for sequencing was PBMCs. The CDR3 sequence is CASRGPGGSNYGYTF. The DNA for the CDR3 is TGTGCCAGTCGGGGTCCAGGGGGTTCCAACTATGGCTACACCTTC.